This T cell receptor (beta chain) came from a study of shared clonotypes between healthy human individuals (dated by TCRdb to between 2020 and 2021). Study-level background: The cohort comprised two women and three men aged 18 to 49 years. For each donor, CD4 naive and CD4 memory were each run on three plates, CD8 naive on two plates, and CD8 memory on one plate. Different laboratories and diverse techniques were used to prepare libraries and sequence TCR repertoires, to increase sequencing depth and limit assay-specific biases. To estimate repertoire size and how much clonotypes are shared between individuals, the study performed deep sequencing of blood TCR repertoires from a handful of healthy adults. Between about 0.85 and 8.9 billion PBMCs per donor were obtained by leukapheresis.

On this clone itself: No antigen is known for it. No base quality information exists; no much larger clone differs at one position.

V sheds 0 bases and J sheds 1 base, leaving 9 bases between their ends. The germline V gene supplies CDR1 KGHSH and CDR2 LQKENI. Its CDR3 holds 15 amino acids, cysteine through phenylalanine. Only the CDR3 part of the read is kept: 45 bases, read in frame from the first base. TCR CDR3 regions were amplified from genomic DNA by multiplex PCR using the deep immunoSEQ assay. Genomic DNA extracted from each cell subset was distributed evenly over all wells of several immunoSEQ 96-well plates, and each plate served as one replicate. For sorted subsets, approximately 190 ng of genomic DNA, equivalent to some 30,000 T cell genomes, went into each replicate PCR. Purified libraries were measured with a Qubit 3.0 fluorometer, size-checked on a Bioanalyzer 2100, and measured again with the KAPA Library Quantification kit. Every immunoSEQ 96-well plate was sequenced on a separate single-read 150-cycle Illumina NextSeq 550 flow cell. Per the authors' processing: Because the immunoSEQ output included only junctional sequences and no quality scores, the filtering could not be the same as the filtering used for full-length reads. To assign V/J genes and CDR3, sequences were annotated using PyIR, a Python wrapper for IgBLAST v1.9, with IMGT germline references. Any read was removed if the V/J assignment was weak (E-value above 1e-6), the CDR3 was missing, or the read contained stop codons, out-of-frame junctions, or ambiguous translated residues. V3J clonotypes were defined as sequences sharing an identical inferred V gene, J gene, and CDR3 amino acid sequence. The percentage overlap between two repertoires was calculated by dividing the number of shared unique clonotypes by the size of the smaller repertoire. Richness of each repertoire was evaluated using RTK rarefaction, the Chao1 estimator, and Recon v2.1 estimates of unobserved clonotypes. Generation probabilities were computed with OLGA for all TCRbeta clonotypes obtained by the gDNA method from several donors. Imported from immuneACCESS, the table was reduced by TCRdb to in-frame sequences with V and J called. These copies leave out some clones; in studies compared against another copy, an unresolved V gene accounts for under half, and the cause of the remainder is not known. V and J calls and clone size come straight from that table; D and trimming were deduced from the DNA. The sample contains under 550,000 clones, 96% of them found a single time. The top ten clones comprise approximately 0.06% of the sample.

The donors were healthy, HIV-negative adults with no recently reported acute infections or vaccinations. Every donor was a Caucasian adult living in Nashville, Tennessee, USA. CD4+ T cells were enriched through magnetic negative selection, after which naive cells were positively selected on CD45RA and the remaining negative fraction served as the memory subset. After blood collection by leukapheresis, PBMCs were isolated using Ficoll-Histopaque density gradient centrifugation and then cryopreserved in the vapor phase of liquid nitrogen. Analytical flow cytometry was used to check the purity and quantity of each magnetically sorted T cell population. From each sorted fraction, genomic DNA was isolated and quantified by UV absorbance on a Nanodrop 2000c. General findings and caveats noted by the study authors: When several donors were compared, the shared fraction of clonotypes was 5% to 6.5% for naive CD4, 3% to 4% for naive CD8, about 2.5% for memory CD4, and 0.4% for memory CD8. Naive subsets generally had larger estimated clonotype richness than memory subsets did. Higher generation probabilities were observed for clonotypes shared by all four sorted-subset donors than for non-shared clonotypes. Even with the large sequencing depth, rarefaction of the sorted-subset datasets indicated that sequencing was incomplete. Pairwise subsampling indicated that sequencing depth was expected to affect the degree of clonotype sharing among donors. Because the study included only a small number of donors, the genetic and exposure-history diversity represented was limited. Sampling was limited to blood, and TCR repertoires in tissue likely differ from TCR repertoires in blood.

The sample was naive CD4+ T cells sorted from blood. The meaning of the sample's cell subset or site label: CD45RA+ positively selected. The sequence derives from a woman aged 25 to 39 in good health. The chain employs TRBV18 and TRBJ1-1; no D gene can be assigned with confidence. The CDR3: CASSPPARTNTEAFF. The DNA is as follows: TGTGCCAGCTCACCACCGGCTCGTACGAACACTGAAGCTTTCTTT.